This TCR beta chain was obtained from a study of cytomegalovirus exposure and HLA in healthy donors. Researchers ran the PCR with 60 Vbeta and 13 Jbeta primers. Assay used: immunoSEQ multiplex PCR; TCRdb lists only in-frame clones, some missing. The sample holds some 210,000 clones; approximately 87% are singletons and the top ten take 1.3%. This CDR3 contains 13 residues. Germline lookup yields CDR1 SGHNT and CDR2 YENEEA. V shed 5 bases, J shed 9 bases, and the junction held 8 bases outside the gene matches. The sequence came from a man between 25 and 39 years old in good health and CMV-seronegative. The sample taken for sequencing was PBMCs. The rearrangement uses TRBV11-3 and TRBJ2-7, with 9 positions matching TRBD2. The CDR3 loop reads CASSLDSGSGQYF. In DNA form, the CDR3 reads TGTGCCAGCAGCCTGGATAGCGGGAGTGGGCAGTACTTC.